This is a list of T cell receptor beta chains from one sample in a study of beta chain features in type 1 diabetes. Sequencing used immunoSEQ multiplex PCR; TCRdb keeps in-frame clones, though not all of them. The table lists roughly 150,000 clones, more than 9.5% of them singletons. Sequenced input: central memory CD4+ T cells from blood. Receptors originate from a man between 18 and 35 years old in good health. Each CDR3 is given with its conserved first and last residue. Each record gives: clone size, J gene, V gene, D gene, CDR3 DNA, CDR3 protein. The D gene is left open where the match is weak. Some rows mark clone size as missing; the rest say once, few, many or name a class of expanded clone.

clone_size: few
j_call: TRBJ2-1
v_call: TRBV29-1
d_call: .
cdr3_nt: TGCAGCGTTGCTAGGGGCATGGGTGATGAGCAGTTCTTC
cdr3_aa: CSVARGMGDEQFF

clone_size: few
j_call: TRBJ1-1
v_call: TRBV9
d_call: .
cdr3_nt: TGTGCCAGCAGCGTAGTGGGGGGGCGCGGCACTGAAGCTTTCTTT
cdr3_aa: CASSVVGGRGTEAFF

clone_size: few
j_call: TRBJ2-3
v_call: TRBV4-3
d_call: TRBD2
cdr3_nt: TGCGCCAGCAGCCTAGCGGGAGGCCGGAGGGATACGCAGTATTTT
cdr3_aa: CASSLAGGRRDTQYF

clone_size: few
j_call: TRBJ2-1
v_call: TRBV5-1
d_call: TRBD2
cdr3_nt: TGCGCCAGCAGCCCACGTCCCGGGACTAGCGGACAAAGCTCCTACAATGAGCAGTTCTTC
cdr3_aa: CASSPRPGTSGQSSYNEQFF

clone_size: few
j_call: TRBJ2-2
v_call: TRBV20-1
d_call: .
cdr3_nt: TGCAGTGCTAGACGTCCCGGGGAGCTGTTTTTT
cdr3_aa: CSARRPGELFF

clone_size: .
j_call: TRBJ2-7
v_call: TRBV11-1
d_call: TRBD1
cdr3_nt: TGTGCCAGCAGCTTATTGGGACAGGGATCCTACGAGCAGTACTTC
cdr3_aa: CASSLLGQGSYEQYF

clone_size: .
j_call: TRBJ2-2
v_call: TRBV2
d_call: .
cdr3_nt: TGTGCCAGCAACCAAGATAATGGCGGTACCGGGGAGCTGTTTTTT
cdr3_aa: CASNQDNGGTGELFF

clone_size: .
j_call: TRBJ1-2
v_call: TRBV27
d_call: .
cdr3_nt: TGTGCCAGCAGTTTACGCAACTTCTATGGCTACACCTTC
cdr3_aa: CASSLRNFYGYTF

clone_size: .
j_call: TRBJ1-2
v_call: TRBV6-5
d_call: .
cdr3_nt: TGTGCCAGCAGGGTAGGGGCTCGAGTACATGGCTACACCTTC
cdr3_aa: CASRVGARVHGYTF

clone_size: .
j_call: TRBJ1-5
v_call: TRBV6-1
d_call: .
cdr3_nt: TGTGCCAGCAGTGAGGTGGGGGCTGGGCAGCCCCAGCATTTT
cdr3_aa: CASSEVGAGQPQHF

clone_size: .
j_call: TRBJ1-1
v_call: TRBV6-9
d_call: .
cdr3_nt: TGTAAGACAGCGAACACTGAAGCTTTCTTT
cdr3_aa: CKTANTEAFF

clone_size: few
j_call: TRBJ2-7
v_call: TRBV11-2
d_call: .
cdr3_nt: TGTGCCAGCAGCTTAGAACCAGGGAACGAGCAGTACTTC
cdr3_aa: CASSLEPGNEQYF

clone_size: .
j_call: TRBJ2-3
v_call: TRBV11-3
d_call: .
cdr3_nt: TGTGCCAGCAGCACTAGGGGCACAGATACGCAGTATTTT
cdr3_aa: CASSTRGTDTQYF

clone_size: few
j_call: TRBJ2-6
v_call: TRBV6-5
d_call: .
cdr3_nt: TGTGCCAGCAGGCTGGGGGGCACTGGGGCCAACGTCCTGACTTTC
cdr3_aa: CASRLGGTGANVLTF

clone_size: few
j_call: TRBJ1-5
v_call: TRBV9
d_call: .
cdr3_nt: TGTGCCAGCAGCGTAAGCCCAGGCAATCAGCCCCAGCATTTT
cdr3_aa: CASSVSPGNQPQHF

clone_size: .
j_call: TRBJ2-2
v_call: TRBV5-6
d_call: TRBD1
cdr3_nt: TGTGCCAGCAGCCGACGGACAGGGATGAACACCGGGGAGCTGTTTTTT
cdr3_aa: CASSRRTGMNTGELFF

clone_size: .
j_call: TRBJ1-1
v_call: TRBV30
d_call: .
cdr3_nt: TGTGCCTGGAGTCTTCAGGGCGGCACTGAAGCTTTCTTT
cdr3_aa: CAWSLQGGTEAFF

clone_size: .
j_call: TRBJ1-5
v_call: TRBV6-1
d_call: TRBD1
cdr3_nt: TGTGCCACTACGGGACAGACGTTCAATCAGCCCCAGCATTTT
cdr3_aa: CATTGQTFNQPQHF

clone_size: .
j_call: TRBJ2-2
v_call: TRBV11-2
d_call: TRBD1
cdr3_nt: TGTGCCAGCGTCGCAGGGGGCTACTACACCGGGGAGCTGTTTTTT
cdr3_aa: CASVAGGYYTGELFF

clone_size: .
j_call: TRBJ1-1
v_call: TRBV11-3
d_call: .
cdr3_nt: TGTGCCAGCAGCTTACGTAGCGGTGAGAACACTGAAGCTTTCTTT
cdr3_aa: CASSLRSGENTEAFF

clone_size: few
j_call: TRBJ2-3
v_call: TRBV7-2
d_call: .
cdr3_nt: TGTGCCAGCAGCCCCCGCGGATCTAGGAGCACAGATACGCAGTATTTT
cdr3_aa: CASSPRGSRSTDTQYF

clone_size: .
j_call: TRBJ1-2
v_call: TRBV14
d_call: .
cdr3_nt: TGTGCCAGCAGCAAAACGACAGGCCTCTATGGCTACACCTTC
cdr3_aa: CASSKTTGLYGYTF

clone_size: .
j_call: TRBJ1-1
v_call: TRBV5-1
d_call: TRBD1
cdr3_nt: TGCGCCAGCAGCTTGGGGTCGACAGGGGCTGAAGCTTTCTTT
cdr3_aa: CASSLGSTGAEAFF

clone_size: few
j_call: TRBJ2-7
v_call: TRBV20-1
d_call: .
cdr3_nt: TGCAGTGCAGCCCCTTCCTACGAGCAGTACTTC
cdr3_aa: CSAAPSYEQYF

clone_size: few
j_call: TRBJ2-3
v_call: TRBV18
d_call: .
cdr3_nt: TGTGCCAGCTCACGTCGACAGGTCCAGGGAGATACGCAGTATTTT
cdr3_aa: CASSRRQVQGDTQYF

clone_size: .
j_call: TRBJ1-1
v_call: TRBV9
d_call: .
cdr3_nt: TGTGCCAGCAGCGTAGGCGACGAAACTGAAGCTTTCTTT
cdr3_aa: CASSVGDETEAFF

clone_size: few
j_call: TRBJ1-2
v_call: TRBV4-3
d_call: .
cdr3_nt: TGCGCCAGCAGCCCAGAAAGGCAGGGGTTCGGCCATGGCTACACCTTC
cdr3_aa: CASSPERQGFGHGYTF

clone_size: few
j_call: TRBJ2-3
v_call: TRBV5-4
d_call: TRBD2
cdr3_nt: TGTGCCAGCAGCTCAACCGGGACTAGCGGCACAGATACGCAGTATTTT
cdr3_aa: CASSSTGTSGTDTQYF

clone_size: few
j_call: TRBJ1-5
v_call: TRBV7-2
d_call: .
cdr3_nt: TGTGCCAGCAGCCCGGTACAGGCCCAGCCCCAGCATTTT
cdr3_aa: CASSPVQAQPQHF

clone_size: few
j_call: TRBJ2-7
v_call: TRBV4-3
d_call: TRBD1
cdr3_nt: TGCGCCAGCAGCCAACAACAGGGGGGCTACGAGCAGTACTTC
cdr3_aa: CASSQQQGGYEQYF

clone_size: .
j_call: TRBJ1-1
v_call: TRBV28
d_call: .
cdr3_nt: TGTGCCGGAACCCCGGTGGACGGAAGGAACACTGAAGCTTTCTTT
cdr3_aa: CAGTPVDGRNTEAFF

clone_size: .
j_call: TRBJ2-7
v_call: TRBV29-1
d_call: TRBD1
cdr3_nt: TGCAGCGTCACGCCGGGACAGGGAACCTACGAGCAGTACTTC
cdr3_aa: CSVTPGQGTYEQYF

clone_size: .
j_call: TRBJ2-1
v_call: TRBV7-3
d_call: TRBD2
cdr3_nt: TGTGCCAGCAGCTTTGGGACTAGCCGCAATGAGCAGTTCTTC
cdr3_aa: CASSFGTSRNEQFF

clone_size: .
j_call: TRBJ1-6
v_call: TRBV18
d_call: .
cdr3_nt: TGTGCCAGCTCACCGGGGTCCGGGGATCGAGATTCACCCCTCCACTTT
cdr3_aa: CASSPGSGDRDSPLHF

clone_size: few
j_call: TRBJ1-6
v_call: TRBV21-1
d_call: .
cdr3_nt: TGTGCCAGCAGTAGGAAGATGGATTCACCCCTCCACTTT
cdr3_aa: CASSRKMDSPLHF

clone_size: .
j_call: TRBJ2-2
v_call: TRBV5-8
d_call: .
cdr3_nt: TGTGCCAGCAGCTTGGGTGCTGGGGGCCTGGAGCTGTTTTTT
cdr3_aa: CASSLGAGGLELFF

clone_size: few
j_call: TRBJ2-5
v_call: TRBV19
d_call: .
cdr3_nt: TGTGCCAGTAGTATACAGGGTCGTCGGGAGACCCAGTACTTC
cdr3_aa: CASSIQGRRETQYF

clone_size: few
j_call: TRBJ2-3
v_call: TRBV18
d_call: .
cdr3_nt: TGTGCCAGCTCACCACCGGGATCCCGGCGTACCTACACAGATACGCAGTATTTT
cdr3_aa: CASSPPGSRRTYTDTQYF

clone_size: few
j_call: TRBJ1-2
v_call: TRBV30
d_call: TRBD1
cdr3_nt: TGTGCCTGGAGTAGGGACAGAACAATCTATGGCTACACCTTC
cdr3_aa: CAWSRDRTIYGYTF

clone_size: few
j_call: TRBJ2-4
v_call: TRBV18
d_call: TRBD2
cdr3_nt: TGTGCCAGCTCACGCTCTAGCGGTGTAGCCAAAAACATTCAGTACTTC
cdr3_aa: CASSRSSGVAKNIQYF

clone_size: few
j_call: TRBJ2-3
v_call: TRBV27
d_call: TRBD1
cdr3_nt: TGTGCCAGCAGTTTAAGGGGACAGAGCACAGATACGCAGTATTTT
cdr3_aa: CASSLRGQSTDTQYF

clone_size: .
j_call: TRBJ1-6
v_call: TRBV10-3
d_call: TRBD1
cdr3_nt: TGTGCCATCAGGCCGGGACAGGGGAGTTCACCCCTCCACTTT
cdr3_aa: CAIRPGQGSSPLHF

clone_size: few
j_call: TRBJ1-1
v_call: TRBV7-2
d_call: .
cdr3_nt: TGTGCCAGCAGCTTACACGGGACCTTCGTGAACACTGAAGCTTTCTTT
cdr3_aa: CASSLHGTFVNTEAFF

clone_size: .
j_call: TRBJ1-5
v_call: TRBV5-6
d_call: .
cdr3_nt: TGTGCCAGCAGTCAAAGGGACACCATTCGGCCCCAGCATTTT
cdr3_aa: CASSQRDTIRPQHF

clone_size: few
j_call: TRBJ2-3
v_call: TRBV20-1
d_call: .
cdr3_nt: TGCAGTGCTACGCGTGGCTTTGCGCAGTATTTT
cdr3_aa: CSATRGFAQYF

clone_size: .
j_call: TRBJ2-7
v_call: TRBV28
d_call: .
cdr3_nt: TGTGCCAGCAGTCAACTCCAGGGCGACGAGCAGTACTTC
cdr3_aa: CASSQLQGDEQYF

clone_size: .
j_call: TRBJ1-5
v_call: TRBV7-8
d_call: .
cdr3_nt: TGTGCCAGCAGCTTAGAGCACTACAATCAGCCCCAGCATTTT
cdr3_aa: CASSLEHYNQPQHF

clone_size: .
j_call: TRBJ2-6
v_call: TRBV10-3
d_call: .
cdr3_nt: TGTGCCATCAGAACAGGGTCTGGGGCCAACGTCCTGACTTTC
cdr3_aa: CAIRTGSGANVLTF

clone_size: .
j_call: TRBJ2-6
v_call: TRBV5-4
d_call: TRBD1
cdr3_nt: TGTGCCAGCACAGGACAGGGAGGCCGAAATGGGGCCAACGTCCTGACTTTC
cdr3_aa: CASTGQGGRNGANVLTF

clone_size: few
j_call: TRBJ1-4
v_call: TRBV27
d_call: TRBD1
cdr3_nt: TGTGCCAGCAGTTTAAGCGGCAGGGGGCGGAATGAAAAACTGTTTTTT
cdr3_aa: CASSLSGRGRNEKLFF

clone_size: .
j_call: TRBJ2-6
v_call: TRBV9
d_call: .
cdr3_nt: TGTGCCAGCAGCGTAGCTACCGGAAGGACTGGGGCCAACGTCCTGACTTTC
cdr3_aa: CASSVATGRTGANVLTF

clone_size: .
j_call: TRBJ1-6
v_call: TRBV27
d_call: .
cdr3_nt: TGTGCCAGCAGTCGCCAGGGAAAAAACTCACCCCTCCACTTT
cdr3_aa: CASSRQGKNSPLHF

clone_size: medium-sized
j_call: TRBJ2-7
v_call: TRBV21-1
d_call: .
cdr3_nt: TGTGCCAGCAGCAAAGATGAGCGGCAGCAGTACGAGCAGTACTTC
cdr3_aa: CASSKDERQQYEQYF

clone_size: .
j_call: TRBJ2-3
v_call: TRBV6-1
d_call: .
cdr3_nt: TGTGCCAGCAGTTCACAGGGCCGGGGGACAGATACGCAGTATTTT
cdr3_aa: CASSSQGRGTDTQYF

clone_size: .
j_call: TRBJ2-6
v_call: TRBV19
d_call: .
cdr3_nt: TGTGCCAGTAGTGGGGTGTCCTCTGGGGCCAACGTCCTGACTTTC
cdr3_aa: CASSGVSSGANVLTF

clone_size: few
j_call: TRBJ2-2
v_call: TRBV11-3
d_call: TRBD1
cdr3_nt: TGTGCCAGCAGCTTAGGACAGGGCTACACCGGGGAGCTGTTTTTT
cdr3_aa: CASSLGQGYTGELFF

clone_size: many
j_call: TRBJ2-1
v_call: TRBV4-2
d_call: TRBD2
cdr3_nt: TGTGCCAGCAGCCTACTAGCGGGGGGGCTCTATGAGCAGTTCTTC
cdr3_aa: CASSLLAGGLYEQFF